This T cell receptor beta chain is from a study of graft-versus-host responses after intestinal transplantation. The overall study: Each transplant was multivisceral, liver-intestinal, or isolated intestinal. All of the recipients had induction that used anti-thymocyte globulin, then tacrolimus and steroids for approximately 3 years.

TCRdb's copy holds only in-frame clones and misses some; the assay was immunoSEQ multiplex PCR. The repertoire consists of under 140,000 clones, with around 93% occurring once and the leading ten covering 0.4% to 0.65%. Notes on the study in general: Peak circulating GvH clone levels tracked with early post-transplant HvG declines. In patients with graft-donor T cell macrochimerism, allograft graft-versus-host to host-versus-graft clonal ratios were high.

The CDR3 spans 15 residues. V was trimmed by 5 bases and J by 0 bases, leaving 11 bases between them. The germline gives CDR1 MNHNS, CDR2 SASEGT. A note on this clone: The antigen remains undetermined.

The receptor comes from a human donor who received an intestinal transplant. The J gene is TRBJ1-5, the V gene TRBV6-1; D may be TRBD1 (5 bases). Sequences were derived from unstimulated CD8+ T cells sorted from spleen or lymph node cells, sampled before intestinal transplant. CDR3 region: CASSPGTYSNQPQHF. DNA of the CDR3: TGTGCCAGCAGTCCCGGGACCTATAGCAATCAGCCCCAGCATTTT.